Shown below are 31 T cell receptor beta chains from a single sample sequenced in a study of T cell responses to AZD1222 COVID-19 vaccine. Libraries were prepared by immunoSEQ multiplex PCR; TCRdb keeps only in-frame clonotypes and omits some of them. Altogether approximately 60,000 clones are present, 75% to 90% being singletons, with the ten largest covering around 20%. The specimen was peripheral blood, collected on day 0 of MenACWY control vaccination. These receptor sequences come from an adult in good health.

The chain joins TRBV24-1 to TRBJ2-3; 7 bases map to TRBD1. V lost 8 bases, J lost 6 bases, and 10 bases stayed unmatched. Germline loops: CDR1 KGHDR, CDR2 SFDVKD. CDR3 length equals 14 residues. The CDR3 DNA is TGTGCCACCAAGCCCGGACAGGAGACCGATACGCAGTATTTT. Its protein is CATKPGQETDTQYF.

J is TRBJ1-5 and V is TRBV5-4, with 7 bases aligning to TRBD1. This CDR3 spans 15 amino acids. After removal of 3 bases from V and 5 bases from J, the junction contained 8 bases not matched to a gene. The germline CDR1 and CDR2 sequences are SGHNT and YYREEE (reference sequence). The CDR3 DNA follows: TGTGCCAGCAGCTCTGGGACAGCCCCGGATCAGCCCCAGCATTTT. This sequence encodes CASSSGTAPDQPQHF.

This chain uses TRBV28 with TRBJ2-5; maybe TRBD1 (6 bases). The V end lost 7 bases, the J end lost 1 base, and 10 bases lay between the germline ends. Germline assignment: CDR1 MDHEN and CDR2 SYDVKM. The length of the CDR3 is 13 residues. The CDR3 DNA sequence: TGTGCCAGCATGGGGGCACCCCAAGAGACCCAGTACTTC. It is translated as CASMGAPQETQYF.

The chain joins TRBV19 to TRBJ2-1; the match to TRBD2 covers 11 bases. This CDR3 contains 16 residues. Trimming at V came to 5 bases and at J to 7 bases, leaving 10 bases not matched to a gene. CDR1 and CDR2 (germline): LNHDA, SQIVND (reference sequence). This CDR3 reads CASSDIAGGKLNEQFF. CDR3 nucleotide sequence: TGTGCCAGTAGTGACATAGCGGGAGGGAAATTGAATGAGCAGTTCTTC.

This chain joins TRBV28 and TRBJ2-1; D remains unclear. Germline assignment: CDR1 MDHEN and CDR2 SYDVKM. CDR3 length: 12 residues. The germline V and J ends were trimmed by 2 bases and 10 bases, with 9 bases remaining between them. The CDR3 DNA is TGTGCCAGCAGTTTAGCAGGTCGGGAGCAGTTCTTC. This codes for CASSLAGREQFF.

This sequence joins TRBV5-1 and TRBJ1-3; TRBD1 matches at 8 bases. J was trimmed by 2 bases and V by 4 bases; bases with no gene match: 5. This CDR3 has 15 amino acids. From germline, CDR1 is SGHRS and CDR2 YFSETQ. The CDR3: CASSEGQGTGNTIYF. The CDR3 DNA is TGCGCCAGCAGCGAAGGACAGGGCACTGGAAACACCATATATTTT.

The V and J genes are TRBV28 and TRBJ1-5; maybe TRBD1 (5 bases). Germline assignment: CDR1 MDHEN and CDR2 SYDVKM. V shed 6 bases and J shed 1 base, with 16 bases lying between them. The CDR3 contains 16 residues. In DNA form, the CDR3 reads TGTGCCAGCAGCAGACTACCGGGACGAAGCAATCAGCCCCAGCATTTT. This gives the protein CASSRLPGRSNQPQHF.

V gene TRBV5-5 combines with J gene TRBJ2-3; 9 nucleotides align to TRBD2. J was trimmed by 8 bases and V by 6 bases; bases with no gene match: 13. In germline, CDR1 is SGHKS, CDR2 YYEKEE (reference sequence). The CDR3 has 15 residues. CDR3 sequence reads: CASTADSGRRGTQYF. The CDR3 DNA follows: TGTGCCAGCACCGCGGATAGCGGGAGAAGGGGTACGCAGTATTTT.

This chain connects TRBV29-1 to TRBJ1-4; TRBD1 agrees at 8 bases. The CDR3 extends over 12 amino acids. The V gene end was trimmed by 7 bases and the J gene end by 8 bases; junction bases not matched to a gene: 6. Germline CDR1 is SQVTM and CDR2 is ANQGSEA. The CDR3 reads CSAGQGREKLFF. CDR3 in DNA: TGCAGCGCTGGACAGGGAAGGGAAAAACTGTTTTTT.

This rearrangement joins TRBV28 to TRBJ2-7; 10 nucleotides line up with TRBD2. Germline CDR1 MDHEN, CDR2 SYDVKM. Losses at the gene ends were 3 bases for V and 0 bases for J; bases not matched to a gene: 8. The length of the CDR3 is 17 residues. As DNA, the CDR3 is TGTGCCAGCAGTTTTCTTCTGGGACTAGCGACCTCCTACGAGCAGTACTTC. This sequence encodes CASSFLLGLATSYEQYF.

Here the CDR3 DNA reads TGTGCCAGCAGCTTAGGGCCCACAGATACGCAGTATTTT. Translating it yields CASSLGPTDTQYF. The chain joins TRBV11-3 to TRBJ2-3; D unclear. Germline V CDR1 and CDR2: SGHNT, YENEEA. Trimming left V 1 base short and J 2 bases short, with 4 bases between. CDR3 length: 13 residues.

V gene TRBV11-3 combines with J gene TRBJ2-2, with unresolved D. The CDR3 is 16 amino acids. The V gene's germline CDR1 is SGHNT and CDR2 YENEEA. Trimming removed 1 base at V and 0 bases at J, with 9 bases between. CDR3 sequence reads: CASSLGLNANTGELFF. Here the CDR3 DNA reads TGTGCCAGCAGCTTAGGTCTGAACGCGAACACCGGGGAGCTGTTTTTT.

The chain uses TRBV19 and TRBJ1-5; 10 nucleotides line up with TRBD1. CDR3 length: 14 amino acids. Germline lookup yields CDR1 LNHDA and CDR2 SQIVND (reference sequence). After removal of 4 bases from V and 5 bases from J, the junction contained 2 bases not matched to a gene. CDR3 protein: CASSSGQGDQPQHF. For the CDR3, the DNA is TGTGCCAGTAGTAGCGGACAGGGGGATCAGCCCCAGCATTTT.

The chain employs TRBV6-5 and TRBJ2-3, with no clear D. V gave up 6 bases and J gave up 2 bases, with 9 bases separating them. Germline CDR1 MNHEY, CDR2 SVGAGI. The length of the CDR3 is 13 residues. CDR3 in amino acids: CASRPSTTDTQYF. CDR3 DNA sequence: TGTGCCAGCAGACCCAGTACCACAGATACGCAGTATTTT.

The CDR3 loop is CASSSNLGPPDTQYF. The CDR3 DNA reads TGCGCCAGCAGCTCGAATTTAGGCCCCCCCGATACGCAGTATTTT. The chain uses TRBV4-3 and TRBJ2-3; no clear D. V was cut by 5 bases and J by 6 bases, with 18 bases left in between. The CDR3 spans 15 residues. Germline V CDR1 and CDR2: LGHNA, YSLEER.

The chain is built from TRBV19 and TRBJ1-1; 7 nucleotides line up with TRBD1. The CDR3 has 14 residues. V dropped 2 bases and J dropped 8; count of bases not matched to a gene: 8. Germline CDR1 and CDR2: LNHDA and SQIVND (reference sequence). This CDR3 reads CASSIIGQEAEAFF. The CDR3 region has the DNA TGTGCCAGTAGTATAATAGGACAGGAGGCGGAAGCTTTCTTT.

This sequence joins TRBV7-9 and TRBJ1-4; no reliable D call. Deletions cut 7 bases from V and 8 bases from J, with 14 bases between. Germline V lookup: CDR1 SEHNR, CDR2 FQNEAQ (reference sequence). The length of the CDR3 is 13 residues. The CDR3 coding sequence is TGTGCCAGCACCGGTCGGCCGGGGGAAAAACTGTTTTTT. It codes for CASTGRPGEKLFF.

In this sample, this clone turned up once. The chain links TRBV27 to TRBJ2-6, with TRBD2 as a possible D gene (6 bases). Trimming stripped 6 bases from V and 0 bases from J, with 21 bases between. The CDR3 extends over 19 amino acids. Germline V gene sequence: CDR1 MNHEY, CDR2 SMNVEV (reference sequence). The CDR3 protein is CASRPLRPGVYSGANVLTF. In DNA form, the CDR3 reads TGTGCCAGCAGACCCCTCCGTCCGGGGGTTTACTCTGGGGCCAACGTCCTGACTTTC.

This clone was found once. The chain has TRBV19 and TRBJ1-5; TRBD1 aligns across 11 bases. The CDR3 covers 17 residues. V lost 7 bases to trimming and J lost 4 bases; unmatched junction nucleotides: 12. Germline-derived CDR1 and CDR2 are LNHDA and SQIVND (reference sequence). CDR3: CASTSRGQGVINQPQHF. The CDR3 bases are TGTGCCAGTACTTCACGGGGACAGGGGGTAATTAATCAGCCCCAGCATTTT.

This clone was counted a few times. The CDR3 DNA follows: TGTGCCAGCGCAGGACTTATAAACACCGGGGAGCTGTTTTTT. This codes for CASAGLINTGELFF. The rearrangement joins TRBV2 to TRBJ2-2, with a tentative D call TRBD2 (5 bases). The V gene lost 8 bases and the J gene lost 2 bases, with 12 bases spanning the gap. This CDR3 has 14 amino acids. CDR1 and CDR2 from the germline V gene are SNHLY and FYNNEI. Complete variable domain (other parts from reference TRBV2 and TRBJ2-2): EPEVTQTPSHQVTQMGQEVILRCVPISNHLYFYWYRQILGQKVEFLVSFYNNEISEKSEIFDDQFSVERPDGSNFTLKIRSTKLEDSAMYFCASAGLINTGELFFGEGSRLTVL.

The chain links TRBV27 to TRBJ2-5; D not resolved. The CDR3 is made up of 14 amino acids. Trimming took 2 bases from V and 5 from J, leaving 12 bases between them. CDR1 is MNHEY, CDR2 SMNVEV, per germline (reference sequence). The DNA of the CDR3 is TGTGCCAGCAGTTTAGGGCGAAGGGCGGAGACCCAGTACTTC. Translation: CASSLGRRAETQYF.

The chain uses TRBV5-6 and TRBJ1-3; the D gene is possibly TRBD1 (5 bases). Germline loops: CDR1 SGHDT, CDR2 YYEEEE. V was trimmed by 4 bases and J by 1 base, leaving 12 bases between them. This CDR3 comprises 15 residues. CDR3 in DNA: TGTGCCAGCAGCCCCGCGGGGGTTTCTGGAAACACCATATATTTT. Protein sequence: CASSPAGVSGNTIYF. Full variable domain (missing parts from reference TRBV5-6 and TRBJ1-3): DAGVTQSPTHLIKTRGQQVTLRCSPKSGHDTVSWYQQALGQGPQFIFQYYEEEERQRGNFPDRFSGHQFPNYSSELNVNALLLGDSALYLCASSPAGVSGNTIYFGEGSWLTVV.

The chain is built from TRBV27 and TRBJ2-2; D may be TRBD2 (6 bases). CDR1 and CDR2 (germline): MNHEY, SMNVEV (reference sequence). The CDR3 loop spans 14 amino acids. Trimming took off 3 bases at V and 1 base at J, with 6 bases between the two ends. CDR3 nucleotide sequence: TGTGCCAGCAGTTTCGGGGGGAACACCGGGGAGCTGTTTTTT. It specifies CASSFGGNTGELFF.

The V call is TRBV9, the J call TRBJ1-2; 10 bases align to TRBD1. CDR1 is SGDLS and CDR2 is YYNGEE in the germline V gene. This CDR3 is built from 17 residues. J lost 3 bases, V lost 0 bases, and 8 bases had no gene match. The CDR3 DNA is TGTGCCAGCAGCGTAGCGACAGGGGGCCCCTTGGACTATGGCTACACCTTC. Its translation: CASSVATGGPLDYGYTF.

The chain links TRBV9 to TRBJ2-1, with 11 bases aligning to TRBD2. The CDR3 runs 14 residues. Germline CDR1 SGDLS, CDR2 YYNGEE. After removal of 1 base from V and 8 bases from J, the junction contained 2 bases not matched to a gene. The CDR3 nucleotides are TGTGCCAGCAGCGTAACTAGCGGGAGACATGAGCAGTTCTTC. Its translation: CASSVTSGRHEQFF. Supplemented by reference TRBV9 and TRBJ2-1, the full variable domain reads DSGVTQTPKHLITATGQRVTLRCSPRSGDLSVYWYQQSLDQGLQFLIQYYNGEERAKGNILERFSAQQFPDLHSELNLSSLELGDSALYFCASSVTSGRHEQFFGPGTRLTVL.

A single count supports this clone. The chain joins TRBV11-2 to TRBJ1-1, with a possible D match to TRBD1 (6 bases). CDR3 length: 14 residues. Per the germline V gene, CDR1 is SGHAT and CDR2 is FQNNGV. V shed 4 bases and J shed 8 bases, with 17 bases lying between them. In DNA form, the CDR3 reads TGTGCCAGCAGCTCCTGGGGGGCAGGGGCCGAAGCTTTCTTT. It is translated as CASSSWGAGAEAFF.

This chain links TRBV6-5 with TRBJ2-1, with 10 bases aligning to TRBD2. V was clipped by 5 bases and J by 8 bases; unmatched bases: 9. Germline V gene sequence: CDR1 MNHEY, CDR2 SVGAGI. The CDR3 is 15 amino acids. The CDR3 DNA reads TGTGCCAGCAGTACCGGGACTAGCGTTGTCTATGAGCAGTTCTTC. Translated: CASSTGTSVVYEQFF.

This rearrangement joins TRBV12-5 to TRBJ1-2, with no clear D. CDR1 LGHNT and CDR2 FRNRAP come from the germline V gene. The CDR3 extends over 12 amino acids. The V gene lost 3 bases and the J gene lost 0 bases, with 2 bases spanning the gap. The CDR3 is CASGLSNYGYTF. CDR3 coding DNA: TGTGCTAGTGGTTTATCTAACTATGGCTACACCTTC.

The CDR3 region is CASSAQSEQFF. In DNA, the CDR3 is TGTGCCAGCAGCGCCCAATCAGAGCAGTTCTTC. V gene TRBV11-3 combines with J gene TRBJ2-1; D is unresolved. The CDR3 is 11 amino acids. Germline CDR1 and CDR2: SGHNT and YENEEA. Trimming stripped 5 bases from V and 10 bases from J, with 9 bases between.

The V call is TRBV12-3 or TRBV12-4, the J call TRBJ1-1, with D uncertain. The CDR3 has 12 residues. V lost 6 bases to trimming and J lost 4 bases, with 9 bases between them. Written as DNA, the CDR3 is TGTGCCAGCAGCCTTTGGTTCACTGAAGCTTTCTTT. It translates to CASSLWFTEAFF.

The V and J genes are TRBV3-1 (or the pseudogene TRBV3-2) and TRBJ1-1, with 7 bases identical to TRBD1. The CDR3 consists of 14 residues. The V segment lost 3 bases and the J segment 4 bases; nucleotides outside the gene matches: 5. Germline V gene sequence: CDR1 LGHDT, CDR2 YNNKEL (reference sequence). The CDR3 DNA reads TGTGCCAGCAGCCACAAGGCAGGGGGCACTGAAGCTTTCTTT. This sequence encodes CASSHKAGGTEAFF.